This TCR beta chain was captured in a study of cytomegalovirus exposure and HLA in healthy donors. Broader study findings: There were a few CMV-associated chains whose specificity for CMV antigens was confirmed in vitro. TCR beta V- and J-gene trimming, according to a later analysis, was linked to a missense DCLRE1C variant. TCR beta sequences reportedly predicted most subjects' HLA-A and HLA-B alleles accurately. A later analysis reportedly found that, within productive TCRs, an Asian-associated ancestry cluster had fewer N-insertions than the mean observed across the approximately 600 donors.

For this clone: The antigen remains unidentified. The junction shows a germline mismatch at one end, possibly a read error. This sample includes further DNA sequences coding for the same CDR3.

The CDR3 has 13 amino acids. Germline V CDR1 and CDR2: MNHEY, SVGAGI. Primers for the PCR totalled 60 Vbeta and 13 Jbeta. Sequenced by immunoSEQ multiplex PCR; TCRdb stores in-frame clones only, minus some. The sample data list 130,000 to 150,000 clones. Sequencing was performed on PBMCs. This clonotype was sampled from a man in his forties or fifties in good health and CMV-seronegative. The chain carries TRBV6-5 and TRBJ1-1; D unresolved. CDR3 in DNA: TGCGCCAGCAGTCGAGGAGAACATACTGAAGCTTTCTTT. It yields the protein CASSRGEHTEAFF.